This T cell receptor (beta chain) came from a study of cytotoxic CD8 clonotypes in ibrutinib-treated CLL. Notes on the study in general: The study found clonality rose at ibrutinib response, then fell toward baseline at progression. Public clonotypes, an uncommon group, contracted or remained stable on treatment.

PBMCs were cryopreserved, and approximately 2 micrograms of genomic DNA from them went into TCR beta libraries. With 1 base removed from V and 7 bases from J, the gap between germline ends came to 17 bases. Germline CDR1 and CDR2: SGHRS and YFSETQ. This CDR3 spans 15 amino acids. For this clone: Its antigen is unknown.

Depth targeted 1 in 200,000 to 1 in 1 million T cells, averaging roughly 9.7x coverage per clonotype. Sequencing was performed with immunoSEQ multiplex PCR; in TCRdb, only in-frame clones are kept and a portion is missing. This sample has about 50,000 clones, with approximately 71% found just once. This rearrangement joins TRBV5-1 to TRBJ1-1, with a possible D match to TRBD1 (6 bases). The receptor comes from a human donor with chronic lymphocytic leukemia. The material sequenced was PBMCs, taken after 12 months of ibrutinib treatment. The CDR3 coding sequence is TGCGCCAGCAGCTTGACAGGGAGGGTGAGTAATGAAGCTTTCTTT. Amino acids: CASSLTGRVSNEAFF.